One TCR beta chain is described in this entry. Its antigen is unidentified. This entry belongs to a study of cytomegalovirus exposure and HLA in healthy donors. Overall study findings and caveats: TCR beta chains associated with HLA were, in a later analysis, more clonally expanded than equally common others. In a later analysis, most CMV-associated TCR beta chains appeared HLA-restricted. An ancestry cluster, one associated with Asian ancestry, reportedly showed fewer N-insertions than the roughly 670-donor mean in a later analysis.

The germline gives CDR1 SNHLY, CDR2 FYNNEI. The CDR3 contains 15 residues. Trimming at V came to 6 bases and at J to 5 bases, leaving 6 bases not matched to a gene. The study ran its PCR with 60 Vbeta and 13 Jbeta primers. Repertoires were generated with immunoSEQ multiplex PCR, while TCRdb's copy carries only in-frame clones and drops some. The sample data list around 210,000 clones. The rearrangement joins TRBV2 to TRBJ1-5; 11 positions match TRBD1. The specimen sequenced was PBMCs. The clonotype comes from a girl aged 2-10 years in good health and CMV-seropositive. The CDR3 DNA is TGTGCCAGCAGGGTAGGACAGGGGGCTTATCAGCCCCAGCATTTT. This translates into CASRVGQGAYQPQHF.